The 27 T cell receptor beta chains presented below share a single source sample, sequenced in a study of cytomegalovirus exposure and HLA in healthy donors. The table came from immunoSEQ multiplex PCR; TCRdb's copy has only in-frame clones and leaves some out. Among 150,000 to 200,000 clones, more than 75% were seen once, and the ten largest hold about 7%. Sample: PBMCs. The receptors were sampled from a young man in good health and CMV-seropositive.

The rearrangement joins TRBV9 to TRBJ2-2; D remains unclear. The CDR3 is 16 amino acids. Germline V CDR1 and CDR2: SGDLS, YYNGEE. V gave up 0 bases and J gave up 5 bases, with 14 bases separating them. The CDR3 protein is CASSVALLRRTGELFF. CDR3 in DNA: TGTGCCAGCAGCGTAGCCCTTCTGAGGCGGACCGGGGAGCTGTTTTTT.

The chain carries TRBV28 and TRBJ2-7, with a tentative D call TRBD1 (6 bases). Per germline, CDR1 MDHEN and CDR2 SYDVKM. Trimming took off 2 bases at V and 1 base at J, with 12 bases between the two ends. The CDR3 runs to 15 residues. The CDR3 spells CASSLGQGSSYEQYF. Written as DNA, the CDR3 is TGTGCCAGCAGTTTAGGGCAGGGGAGTTCCTACGAGCAGTACTTC.

The table lists this clone with a count of one. The V gene is TRBV7-8, the J gene TRBJ2-2; weak D call: TRBD2 (7 bases). V was cut by 1 base and J by 7 bases, with 13 bases left in between. The CDR3 is made up of 15 amino acids. Germline CDR1 reads SGHVS; CDR2 reads FQNEAQ. The CDR3 bases are TGTGCCAGCAGCTTAGAAGGGGGGGGCATCGGGGAGCTGTTTTTT. Amino acid sequence: CASSLEGGGIGELFF.

V and J are TRBV4-3 and TRBJ2-6; D is possibly TRBD1 (6 bases). Looked up from germline, CDR1 is LGHNA and CDR2 is YSLEER. The length of the CDR3 is 16 residues. V was trimmed by 0 bases and J by 1 base, leaving 7 bases between them. This CDR3 is CASSQERGSGANVLTF. DNA for the CDR3: TGCGCCAGCAGCCAAGAGAGGGGGTCTGGGGCCAACGTCCTGACTTTC.

The V and J genes are TRBV19 and TRBJ2-1, with D unresolved. Trimming left V 5 bases short and J 4 bases short, with 12 bases between. CDR3 length equals 14 residues. In germline, CDR1 is LNHDA, CDR2 SQIVND (reference sequence). CDR3 nucleotides: TGTGCCAGTAGTCACGGAGACTCTTACAATGAGCAGTTCTTC. Translated, it gives CASSHGDSYNEQFF.

This chain links TRBV6-1 with TRBJ1-1, with D possibly being TRBD1 (5 bases). Germline CDR1 MNHNS, CDR2 SASEGT. The ends were cut back, 6 bases at V and 6 bases at J, with 14 bases in the middle. This CDR3 region has 13 residues. Written as DNA, the CDR3 is TGTGCCAGCAGCCGGTTTGGAGGGGCTGAAGCTTTCTTT. Translating gives CASSRFGGAEAFF.

The chain combines TRBV2 with TRBJ1-4; D is unclear. Looked up from germline, CDR1 is SNHLY and CDR2 is FYNNEI. This CDR3 spans 18 amino acids. V was cut by 3 bases and J by 0 bases, with 17 bases left in between. CDR3 sequence: CASSDHRGFGATNEKLFF. As DNA, the CDR3 is TGTGCCAGCAGTGATCATCGGGGATTTGGCGCAACTAATGAAAAACTGTTTTTT.

CDR3 sequence (DNA): TGTGCCAGCAGTAGACTAGCGGGATTAAATCAGTTCTTC. Its protein product is CASSRLAGLNQFF. The V call is TRBV6-6, the J call TRBJ2-1; the match to TRBD2 covers 11 bases. After removal of 5 bases from V and 13 bases from J, the junction contained 7 bases not matched to a gene. This CDR3 has 13 amino acids. Per germline, CDR1 MNHNY and CDR2 SVGAGI (reference sequence).

Only one count was recorded for this clone. The V and J genes are TRBV10-3 and TRBJ2-7, with 8 bases aligning to TRBD2. CDR1 and CDR2 (germline): ENHRY, SYGVKD. The CDR3 contains 13 residues. The V segment lost 9 bases and the J segment 6 bases; nucleotides outside the gene matches: 10. DNA for the CDR3: TGTGCCATTAGCGGGAACTTGGGTAGCGAGCAGTACTTC. Its protein product is CAISGNLGSEQYF.

This clone was recorded a few times. Other DNA sequences in this specimen translate into the identical CDR3. The chain has TRBV9 and TRBJ1-2; no clear D. In germline, CDR1 is SGDLS, CDR2 YYNGEE. The CDR3 has 11 amino acids. Trimming cost V 4 bases and J 6 bases, with 7 bases left between them. The CDR3 region has the DNA TGTGCCAGCAGCTCTCGGGATGGCTACACCTTC. Protein product: CASSSRDGYTF.

The rearrangement uses TRBV28 and TRBJ1-2, with 7 bases lining up with TRBD1. The junction had 5 bases not matched to a gene; V was cut back by 5 bases and J by 5 bases. CDR1 and CDR2 from the germline V gene are MDHEN and SYDVKM. CDR3 length: 13 amino acids. The CDR3 nucleotides are TGTGCCAGCAGTCAGGGGGGCCTGTATGGCTACACCTTC. This sequence encodes CASSQGGLYGYTF.

The V gene is TRBV9, the J gene TRBJ2-1, with TRBD1 identical over 12 bases. CDR3 length: 16 amino acids. The V and J ends lost 5 bases and 2 bases, in that order; junction bases with no gene match: 5. The germline CDR1 and CDR2 sequences are SGDLS and YYNGEE. In DNA form, the CDR3 reads TGTGCCAGCAGAGAGGGGACAGGGGGCGCCTACAATGAGCAGTTCTTC. Translating gives CASREGTGGAYNEQFF.

This chain links TRBV14 with TRBJ2-2, with 10 bases identical to TRBD2. This CDR3 contains 16 residues. Germline CDR1 and CDR2: SGHDN and FVKESK. V dropped 4 bases and J dropped 7; count of bases not matched to a gene: 9. The CDR3 DNA is TGTGCCAGCAGCCTCCGGCTAGCGGGAGCCGGCGGGGAGCTGTTTTTT. Translation: CASSLRLAGAGGELFF.

The rearrangement joins TRBV7-8 to TRBJ1-5, with a tentative D call TRBD1 (6 bases). Trimming removed 5 bases from V and 7 bases from J, with 15 bases in between. CDR3 size: 14 residues. Germline assignment: CDR1 SGHVS and CDR2 FQNEAQ. This chain's CDR3 is CASSGTGREQPQHF. CDR3 bases: TGTGCCAGCAGCGGAACAGGGAGGGAACAGCCCCAGCATTTT.

V gene TRBV11-2 combines with J gene TRBJ2-7; 9 bases map to TRBD2. Germline CDR1 SGHAT, CDR2 FQNNGV. This CDR3 is built from 15 residues. V shed 5 bases and J 6 bases; nucleotides not matched to a gene: 11. The CDR3 loop reads CASSPLAGDGREQYF. The CDR3 DNA reads TGTGCCAGCAGCCCCTTAGCGGGAGACGGGCGCGAGCAGTACTTC.

This clone appeared once. This chain links TRBV7-9 with TRBJ2-5, with 12 bases that match TRBD2. There are 17 residues in the CDR3. CDR1 and CDR2 from the germline V gene are SEHNR and FQNEAQ (reference sequence). The V and J ends lost 4 bases and 4 bases, in that order; junction bases with no gene match: 10. The CDR3, as DNA: TGTGCCAGCAGCTCCCCAAGACTAGCGGGAGAGGGAGAGACCCAGTACTTC. Its protein product is CASSSPRLAGEGETQYF.

V gene TRBV18 combines with J gene TRBJ2-7, with 11 bases fitting TRBD2. The CDR3 extends over 15 amino acids. V was pared by 2 bases and J by 6 bases, with 6 bases of the junction left unmatched. Germline CDR1 KGHSH, CDR2 LQKENI. This CDR3 reads CASSPTTLAGGEQYF. Here the CDR3 DNA reads TGTGCCAGCTCACCAACAACCCTAGCGGGAGGCGAGCAGTACTTC.

This clone is categorized as large. The same CDR3 can be traced to other DNA sequences in this sample. This sequence joins TRBV30 and TRBJ1-5, with a possible D match to TRBD1 (5 bases). V was trimmed by 0 bases and J by 0 bases, leaving 9 bases between them. CDR1 GTSNPN and CDR2 SVGIG come from the germline V gene (reference sequence). This CDR3 spans 15 amino acids. CDR3 sequence (DNA): TGTGCCTGGAGTGTACGGGGGAGTAGCAATCAGCCCCAGCATTTT. As protein: CAWSVRGSSNQPQHF.

A few counts support this clone. This sequence joins TRBV9 and TRBJ1-1; no clear D gene. Germline V gene sequence: CDR1 SGDLS, CDR2 YYNGEE. The V end lost 5 bases, the J end lost 1 base, and 9 bases lay between the germline ends. The CDR3 has 13 amino acids. CDR3 residues: CASRRDGNTEAFF. As DNA, the CDR3 is TGTGCCAGCAGAAGAGATGGGAACACTGAAGCTTTCTTT.

V is TRBV9 and J is TRBJ2-7; 7 nucleotides agree with TRBD1. CDR3 size: 14 residues. Germline CDR1 reads SGDLS; CDR2 reads YYNGEE. V gave up 0 bases and J gave up 3 bases; unmatched junction bases: 3. CDR3 DNA sequence: TGTGCCAGCAGCGTAGTTGGACAGGACTACGAGCAGTACTTC. Its translation: CASSVVGQDYEQYF.

CDR3 nucleotides: TGTGCCAGCAGCGTAGAGACTGTTCTCGGGGATGAGCAGTTCTTC. Its protein product is CASSVETVLGDEQFF. V is TRBV9 and J is TRBJ2-1, with D possibly being TRBD2 (5 bases). This CDR3 spans 15 amino acids. Germline V gives CDR1 SGDLS, CDR2 YYNGEE. Trimming shortened V by 0 bases and J by 8 bases, and 15 bases separated the two germline ends.

The chain uses TRBV7-2 and TRBJ1-5, with D possibly being TRBD1 (6 bases). CDR1 is SGHTA, CDR2 FQGNSA, per germline. The length of the CDR3 is 14 residues. Trimming pared 1 base from V and 9 bases from J, leaving 13 bases between. CDR3 sequence reads: CASSLGTAIGPQHF. The CDR3 DNA sequence: TGTGCCAGCAGCTTAGGGACAGCCATTGGGCCCCAGCATTTT.

The V gene is TRBV7-2, the J gene TRBJ2-7; possibly TRBD2 for D (5 bases). Trimming stripped 3 bases from V and 2 bases from J, with 11 bases between. CDR1 is SGHTA, CDR2 FQGNSA, per germline. The CDR3 is made up of 14 amino acids. The chain's CDR3 is CASSFDGLPYEQYF. The CDR3 nucleotides read TGTGCCAGCAGCTTCGACGGACTCCCCTACGAGCAGTACTTC.

The J gene is TRBJ1-3, the V gene TRBV30; TRBD1 aligns across 11 bases. The V gene's germline CDR1 is GTSNPN and CDR2 SVGIG (reference sequence). Losses at the gene ends were 5 bases for V and 0 bases for J; bases not matched to a gene: 3. The CDR3 is made up of 15 amino acids. This chain's CDR3 is CAWGGTGGSGNTIYF. The CDR3 region has the DNA TGTGCCTGGGGGGGGACAGGGGGCTCTGGAAACACCATATATTTT. The variable domain in full, completed from reference TRBV30 and TRBJ1-3, reads SQTIHQWPATLVQPVGSPLSLECTVEGTSNPNLYWYRQAAGRGLQLLFYSVGIGQISSEVPQNLSASRPQDRQFILSSKKLLLSDSGFYLCAWGGTGGSGNTIYFGEGSWLTVV.

The V and J genes are TRBV19 and TRBJ2-7; 10 bases fit TRBD2. V shed 5 bases, J shed 2 bases, and the junction held 6 bases outside the gene matches. The CDR3 sequence is 15 residues long. Germline V lookup: CDR1 LNHDA, CDR2 SQIVND (reference sequence). The CDR3 spells CASSRFSGRTYEQYF. The CDR3 nucleotides read TGTGCCAGTAGTCGATTTAGCGGGAGGACCTACGAGCAGTACTTC.

The J gene is TRBJ1-4, the V gene TRBV11-2, with a possible D match to TRBD1 (5 bases). Germline CDR1 reads SGHAT; CDR2 reads FQNNGV. The CDR3 covers 15 residues. The V and J ends lost 5 bases and 5 bases respectively, with 15 bases between them. CDR3 coding DNA: TGTGCCAGCAGCGCGTGGGGGGGAGGCAATGAAAAACTGTTTTTT. This codes for CASSAWGGGNEKLFF.

This clone was detected only once. The chain carries TRBV27 and TRBJ2-3; maybe TRBD2 (6 bases). The ends were cut back, 4 bases at V and 4 bases at J, with 21 bases in the middle. Germline-derived CDR1 and CDR2 are MNHEY and SMNVEV (reference sequence). The CDR3 has 17 amino acids. CDR3 sequence: CASSSPTGGPIADTQYF. The CDR3 bases are TGTGCCAGCAGTTCTCCTACAGGAGGGCCTATCGCAGATACGCAGTATTTT.